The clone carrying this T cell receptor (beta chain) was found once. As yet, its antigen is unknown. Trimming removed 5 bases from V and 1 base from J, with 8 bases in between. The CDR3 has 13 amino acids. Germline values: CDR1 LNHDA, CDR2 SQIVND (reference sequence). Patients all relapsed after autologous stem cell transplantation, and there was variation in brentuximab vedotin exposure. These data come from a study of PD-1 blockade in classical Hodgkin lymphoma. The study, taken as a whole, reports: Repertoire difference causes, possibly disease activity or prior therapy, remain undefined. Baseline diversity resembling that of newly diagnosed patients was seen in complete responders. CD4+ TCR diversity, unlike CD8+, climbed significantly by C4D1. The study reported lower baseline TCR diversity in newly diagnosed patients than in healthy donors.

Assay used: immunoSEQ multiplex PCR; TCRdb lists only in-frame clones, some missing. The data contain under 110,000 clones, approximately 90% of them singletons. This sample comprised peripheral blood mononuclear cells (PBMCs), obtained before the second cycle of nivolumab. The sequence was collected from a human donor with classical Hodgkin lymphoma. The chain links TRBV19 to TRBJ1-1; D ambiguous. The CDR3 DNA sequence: TGTGCCAGTAGTCGGGCGGGGAACACTGAAGCTTTCTTT. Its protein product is CASSRAGNTEAFF.